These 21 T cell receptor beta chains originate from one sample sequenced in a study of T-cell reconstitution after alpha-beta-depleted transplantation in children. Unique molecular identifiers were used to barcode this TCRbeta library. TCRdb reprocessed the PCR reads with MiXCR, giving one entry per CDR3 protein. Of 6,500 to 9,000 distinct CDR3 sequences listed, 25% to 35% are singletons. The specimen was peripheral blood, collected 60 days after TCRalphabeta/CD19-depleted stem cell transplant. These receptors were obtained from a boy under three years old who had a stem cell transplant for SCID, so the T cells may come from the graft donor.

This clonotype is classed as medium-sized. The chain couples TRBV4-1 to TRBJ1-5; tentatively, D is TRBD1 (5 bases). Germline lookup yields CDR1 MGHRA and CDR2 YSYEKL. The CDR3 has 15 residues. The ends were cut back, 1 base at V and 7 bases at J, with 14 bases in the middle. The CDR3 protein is CASSQGGRGRQPQHF. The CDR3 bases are TGCGCCAGCAGCCAAGGAGGTAGGGGCAGACAGCCCCAGCATTTT.

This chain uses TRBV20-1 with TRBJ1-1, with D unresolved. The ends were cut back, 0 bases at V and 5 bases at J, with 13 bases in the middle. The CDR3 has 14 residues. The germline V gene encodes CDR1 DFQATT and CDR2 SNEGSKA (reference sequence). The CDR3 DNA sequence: TGCAGTGCTAGAGATTGGTATCGTGGTACTGAAGCTTTCTTT. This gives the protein CSARDWYRGTEAFF.

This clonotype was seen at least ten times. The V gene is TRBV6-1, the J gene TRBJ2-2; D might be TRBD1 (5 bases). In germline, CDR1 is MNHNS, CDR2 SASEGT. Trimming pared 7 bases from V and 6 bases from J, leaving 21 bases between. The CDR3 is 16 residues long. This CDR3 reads CASIGFTGPLAGELFF. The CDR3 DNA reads TGTGCCAGCATAGGGTTCACAGGTCCTCTCGCCGGGGAGCTGTTTTTT.

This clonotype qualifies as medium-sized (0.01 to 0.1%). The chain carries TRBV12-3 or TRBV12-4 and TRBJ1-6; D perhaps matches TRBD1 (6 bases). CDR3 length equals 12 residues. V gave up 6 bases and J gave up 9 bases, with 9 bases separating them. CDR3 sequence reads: CASRQGTSPLHF. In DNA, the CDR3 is TGTGCCAGCAGACAGGGAACTTCACCCCTCCACTTT.

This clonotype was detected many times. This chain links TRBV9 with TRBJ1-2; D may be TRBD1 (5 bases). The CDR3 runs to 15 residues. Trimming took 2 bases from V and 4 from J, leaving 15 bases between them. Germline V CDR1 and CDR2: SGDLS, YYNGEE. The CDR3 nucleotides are TGTGCCAGCAGCGTGTCGACAGACCGACTCTATGGCTACACCTTC. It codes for CASSVSTDRLYGYTF.

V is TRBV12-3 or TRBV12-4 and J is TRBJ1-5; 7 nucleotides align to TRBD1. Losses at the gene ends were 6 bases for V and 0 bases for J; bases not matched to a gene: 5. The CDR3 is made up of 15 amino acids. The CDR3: CASSPGQSSNQPQHF. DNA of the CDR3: TGTGCCAGCAGCCCGGGACAGTCTAGCAATCAGCCCCAGCATTTT.

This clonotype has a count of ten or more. The CDR3 coding sequence is TGTGCCAGCACCGTCGGAGGGGACTGCTATAGCAATCAGCCCCAGCATTTT. Its protein is CASTVGGDCYSNQPQHF. The chain employs TRBV11-1 and TRBJ1-5, with a tentative D call TRBD1 (5 bases). The CDR3 sequence is 17 residues long. CDR1 is SGHAT, CDR2 FQDESV, per germline (reference sequence). V lost 7 bases, J lost 0 bases, and 19 bases lay in between.

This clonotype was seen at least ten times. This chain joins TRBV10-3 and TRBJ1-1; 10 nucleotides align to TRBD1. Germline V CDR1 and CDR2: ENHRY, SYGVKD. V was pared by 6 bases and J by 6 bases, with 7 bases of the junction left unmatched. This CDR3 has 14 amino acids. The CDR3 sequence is CAIRGDRGYAEAFF. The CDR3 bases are TGTGCCATCAGGGGGGACAGGGGATACGCTGAAGCTTTCTTT.

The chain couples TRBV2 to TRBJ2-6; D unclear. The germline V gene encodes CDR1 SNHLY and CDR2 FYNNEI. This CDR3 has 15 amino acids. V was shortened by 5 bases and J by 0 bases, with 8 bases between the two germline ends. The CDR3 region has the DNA TGTGCCAGCAGTATCGACTCCTCTGGGGCCAACGTCCTGACTTTC. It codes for CASSIDSSGANVLTF.

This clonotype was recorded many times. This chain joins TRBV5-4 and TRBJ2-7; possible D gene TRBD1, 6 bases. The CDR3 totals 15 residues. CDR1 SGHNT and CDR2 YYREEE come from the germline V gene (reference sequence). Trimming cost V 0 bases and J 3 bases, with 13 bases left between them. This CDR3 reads CASSLAAGALYEQYF. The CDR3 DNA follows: TGTGCCAGCAGCTTGGCCGCAGGGGCACTCTACGAGCAGTACTTC.

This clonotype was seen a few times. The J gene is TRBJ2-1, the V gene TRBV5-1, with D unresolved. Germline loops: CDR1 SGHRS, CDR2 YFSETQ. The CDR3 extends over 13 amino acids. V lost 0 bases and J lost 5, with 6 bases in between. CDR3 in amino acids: CASSLDSNNEQFF. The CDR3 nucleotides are TGCGCCAGCAGCTTGGACAGTAACAATGAGCAGTTCTTC.

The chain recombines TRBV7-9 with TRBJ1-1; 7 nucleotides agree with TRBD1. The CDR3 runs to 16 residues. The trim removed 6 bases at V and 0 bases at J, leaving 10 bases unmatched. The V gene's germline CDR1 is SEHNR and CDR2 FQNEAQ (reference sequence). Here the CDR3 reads CASSPTGQVLNTEAFF. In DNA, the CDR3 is TGTGCCAGCAGTCCGACTGGACAGGTCTTGAACACTGAAGCTTTCTTT.

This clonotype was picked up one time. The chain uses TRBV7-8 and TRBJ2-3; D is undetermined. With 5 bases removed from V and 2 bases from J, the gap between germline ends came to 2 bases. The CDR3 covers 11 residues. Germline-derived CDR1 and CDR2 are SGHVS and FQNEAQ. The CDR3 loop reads CASSHTDTQYF. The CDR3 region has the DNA TGTGCCAGCAGCCACACAGATACGCAGTATTTT.

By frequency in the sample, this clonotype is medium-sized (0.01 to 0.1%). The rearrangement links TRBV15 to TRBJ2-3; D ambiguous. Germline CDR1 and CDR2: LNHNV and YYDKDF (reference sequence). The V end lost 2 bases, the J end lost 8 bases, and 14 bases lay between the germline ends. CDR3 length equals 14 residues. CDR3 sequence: CATSRTPPGPTQYF. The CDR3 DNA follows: TGTGCCACCAGCAGAACCCCTCCCGGGCCTACGCAGTATTTT.

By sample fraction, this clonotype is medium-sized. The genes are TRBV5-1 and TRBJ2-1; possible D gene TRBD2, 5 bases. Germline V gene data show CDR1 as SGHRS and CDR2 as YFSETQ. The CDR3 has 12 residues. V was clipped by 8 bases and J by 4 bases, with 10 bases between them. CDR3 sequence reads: CASCPGYNEQFF. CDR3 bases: TGCGCCAGTTGCCCGGGGTACAATGAGCAGTTCTTC.

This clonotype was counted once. The CDR3 sequence: CASSQDQAGGPIDQYF. CDR3 sequence (DNA): TGTGCCAGCAGCCAAGATCAGGCGGGAGGGCCAATCGATCAGTACTTC. This sequence joins TRBV3-1 and TRBJ2-7, with 9 positions matching TRBD2. Germline V gene data show CDR1 as LGHDT and CDR2 as YNNKEL (reference sequence). The J segment lost 10 bases and the V segment lost 0 bases, leaving 13 bases of the junction unmatched. The length of the CDR3 is 16 residues.

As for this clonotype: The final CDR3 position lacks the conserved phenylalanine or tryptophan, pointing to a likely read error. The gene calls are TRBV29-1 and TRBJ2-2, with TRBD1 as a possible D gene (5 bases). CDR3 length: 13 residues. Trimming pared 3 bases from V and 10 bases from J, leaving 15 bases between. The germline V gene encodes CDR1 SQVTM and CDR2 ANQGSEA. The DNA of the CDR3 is TGCAGCGTTGACCGTCAGGGTGCCGTGGAGCTGTTTCTT. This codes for CSVDRQGAVELFL.

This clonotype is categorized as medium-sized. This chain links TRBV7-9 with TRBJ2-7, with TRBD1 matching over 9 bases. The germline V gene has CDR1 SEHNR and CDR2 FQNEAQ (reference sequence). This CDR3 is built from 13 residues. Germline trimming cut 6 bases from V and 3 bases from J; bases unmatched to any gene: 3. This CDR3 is CASRPTGGYEQYF. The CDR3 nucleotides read TGTGCCAGCAGGCCGACAGGGGGCTACGAGCAGTACTTC.

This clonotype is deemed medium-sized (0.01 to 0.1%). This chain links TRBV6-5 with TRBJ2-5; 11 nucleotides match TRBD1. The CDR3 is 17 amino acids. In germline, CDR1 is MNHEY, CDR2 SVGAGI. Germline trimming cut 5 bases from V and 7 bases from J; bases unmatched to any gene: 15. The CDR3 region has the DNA TGTGCCAGCAGTCTCCCTCGAGAGGACAGGGGGCGCATGACCCAGTACTTC. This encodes CASSLPREDRGRMTQYF.

Written as DNA, the CDR3 is TGTGCCAGCAGTTTCAGGGGAGGGAGTTACGAGCAGTACTTC. It encodes CASSFRGGSYEQYF. J is TRBJ2-7 and V is TRBV27; D is perhaps TRBD2 (7 bases). The length of the CDR3 is 14 residues. CDR1 MNHEY and CDR2 SMNVEV come from the germline V gene (reference sequence). The ends were cut back, 3 bases at V and 4 bases at J, with 13 bases in the middle.

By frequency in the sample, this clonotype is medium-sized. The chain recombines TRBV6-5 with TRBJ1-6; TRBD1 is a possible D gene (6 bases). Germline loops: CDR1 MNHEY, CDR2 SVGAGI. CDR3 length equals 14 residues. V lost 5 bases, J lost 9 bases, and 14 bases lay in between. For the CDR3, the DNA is TGTGCCAGCAGTACCACAGGGTCGTTTTCACCCCTCCACTTT. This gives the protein CASSTTGSFSPLHF.